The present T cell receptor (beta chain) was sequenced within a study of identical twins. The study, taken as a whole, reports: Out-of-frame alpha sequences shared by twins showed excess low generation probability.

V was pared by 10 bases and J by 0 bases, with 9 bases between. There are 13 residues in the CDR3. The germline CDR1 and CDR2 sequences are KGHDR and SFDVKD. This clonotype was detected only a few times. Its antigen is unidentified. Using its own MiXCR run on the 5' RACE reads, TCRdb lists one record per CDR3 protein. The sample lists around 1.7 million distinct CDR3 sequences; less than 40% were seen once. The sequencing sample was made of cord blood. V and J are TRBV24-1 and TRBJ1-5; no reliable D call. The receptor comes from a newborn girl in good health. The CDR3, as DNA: TGTGCCACGTCGGGTTATAGCAATCAGCCCCAGCATTTT. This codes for CATSGYSNQPQHF.